This TCR beta chain was recorded in a study of OX40 agonist ivuxolimab in advanced cancers. CDR3 length equals 13 residues. CDR1 and CDR2 from the germline V gene are SGDLS and YYNGEE. V was trimmed by 0 bases and J by 5 bases, leaving 8 bases between them. TCRdb keeps only in-frame clones here, not all; method: immunoSEQ multiplex PCR. Found here are roughly 50,000 clones, 85% to 95% of them singletons; the top ten hold around 9.3%. Only a few counts were recorded for this clone. The sample carries other DNA sequences with the same CDR3. The chain links TRBV9 to TRBJ1-1; D is unclear. The sequenced sample was CD4+ or CD8+ T cells sorted from blood, obtained in a trial of the OX40 agonist ivuxolimab. The receptor comes from an adult with an advanced solid tumor such as melanoma, head and neck, liver or kidney cancer. CDR3 amino acids: CASSVGVGTEAFF. The CDR3 region has the DNA TGTGCCAGCAGCGTAGGAGTTGGGACTGAAGCTTTCTTT.